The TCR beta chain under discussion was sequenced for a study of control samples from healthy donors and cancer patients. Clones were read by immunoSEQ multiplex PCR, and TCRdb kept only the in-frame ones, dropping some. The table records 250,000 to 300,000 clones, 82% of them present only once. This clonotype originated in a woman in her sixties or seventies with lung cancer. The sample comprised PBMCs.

The CDR3 here is CASSRMDGYEQYF. CDR3 in DNA: TGTGCCAGCAGCCGGATGGACGGCTACGAGCAGTACTTC. The chain employs TRBV2 and TRBJ2-7, with no clear D. V was cut by 6 bases and J by 3 bases, with 12 bases left in between. The CDR3 length is 13 residues. From germline, CDR1 is SNHLY and CDR2 FYNNEI.